The source of this TCR beta chain is a study of control samples from healthy donors and cancer patients. The CDR3 runs to 13 residues. V was cut by 7 bases and J by 6 bases, with 12 bases left in between. Germline V gene lookup returns CDR1 SGHAT and CDR2 FQDESV (reference sequence). Method: immunoSEQ multiplex PCR; TCRdb's copy keeps in-frame clones and lacks some. The table records approximately 140,000 clones, roughly 92% of them present only once. This receptor was identified in a man aged 30 to 39 in good health. The chain carries TRBV11-1 and TRBJ2-2; D uncertain. Sequenced material: blood. This chain's CDR3 is CASTTTKAGELFF. CDR3 DNA: TGTGCCAGCACCACCACCAAGGCCGGGGAGCTGTTTTTT.